Following are 24 T cell receptor beta chains from one sample sequenced in a study of T cells expressing NK-cell markers. TCRdb reprocessed the 5' RACE reads; each CDR3 protein has one entry and no DNA is given. Its clone listing holds a few hundred thousand distinct CDR3 sequences. Source material: blood T cells: a sorted CD56 or NKG2C T cell subset, CD4+ or CD8+ T cells, or bulk PBMC T cells (not recorded which). These receptors all come from a man aged 18 to 35 in good health.

The chain couples TRBV20-1 to TRBJ2-1; lacking DNA, the TRBD2 call made by TCRdb goes unchecked. Looked up from germline, CDR1 is DFQATT and CDR2 is SNEGSKA (reference sequence). This CDR3 spans 17 amino acids. The CDR3 reads CSARHGGTSGIHNEQFF.

V is TRBV5-1 and J is TRBJ2-7. Germline V gene lookup returns CDR1 SGHRS and CDR2 YFSETQ. This CDR3 is built from 13 residues. The CDR3 reads CASSLDYGDEQYF.

The chain uses TRBV25-1 and TRBJ2-1; TCRdb's D gene call, TRBD1, goes unchecked for lack of DNA. The CDR3 is 16 amino acids. Germline V lookup: CDR1 MGHDK, CDR2 SYGVNS. Here the CDR3 reads CASSEWGSTQYNEQFF.

V gene TRBV5-6 combines with J gene TRBJ2-1; the D gene TCRdb calls, TRBD1, cannot be checked with no DNA. Germline CDR1 and CDR2: SGHDT and YYEEEE. The CDR3 runs 14 residues. The CDR3 spells CASSRGGGWNEQFF.

The J gene is TRBJ2-7, the V gene TRBV30. Germline-derived CDR1 and CDR2 are GTSNPN and SVGIG (reference sequence). The CDR3 runs 14 residues. The CDR3 sequence is CAWSSPGPFYEQYF.

The CDR3 sequence is CASRFMGQPGTEAFF. The chain recombines TRBV19 with TRBJ1-1. The CDR3 runs 15 residues. Germline assignment: CDR1 LNHDA and CDR2 SQIVND (reference sequence).

V and J are TRBV4-1 and TRBJ1-2; as DNA is missing, the TRBD1 call by TCRdb cannot be tested. The CDR3 length is 13 residues. Germline-derived CDR1 and CDR2 are MGHRA and YSYEKL. CDR3 amino acids: CASSQTGQFGYTF.

The rearrangement joins TRBV5-8 to TRBJ2-1. Germline CDR1 SGHTS, CDR2 YDEGEE. The CDR3 is made up of 15 amino acids. CDR3 sequence reads: CASSLGARNADEQFF.

This chain uses TRBV7-2 with TRBJ2-2; no DNA is available, so the TRBD1 call from TCRdb remains unchecked. Germline values: CDR1 SGHTA, CDR2 FQGNSA. The CDR3 has 15 amino acids. The CDR3: CASSRTGTNTGELFF.

The chain recombines TRBV20-1 with TRBJ2-2; the D gene TCRdb calls, TRBD2, cannot be checked with no DNA. CDR3 length: 16 amino acids. The germline V gene has CDR1 DFQATT and CDR2 SNEGSKA (reference sequence). The CDR3 is CSATFGAGGSSGELFF.

The V gene is TRBV6-2 or TRBV6-3, the J gene TRBJ2-3; TCRdb reports TRBD2, a call that lacks DNA to check it against. CDR3 size: 16 residues. Germline V CDR1 and CDR2: MNHEY, SVGEGT. The CDR3: CASSYPERAYTDTQYF.

This chain joins TRBV29-1 and TRBJ2-7; TCRdb returns TRBD1, unconfirmable since there is no DNA. CDR3 size: 13 residues. The V gene's germline CDR1 is SQVTM and CDR2 ANQGSEA. This CDR3 reads CSAGQGGTYEQYF.

The CDR3 spells CASSLVQSGEQFF. The chain uses TRBV5-1 and TRBJ2-1. The germline CDR1 and CDR2 sequences are SGHRS and YFSETQ. The CDR3 is 13 residues long.

This chain links TRBV30 with TRBJ1-2. The germline gives CDR1 GTSNPN, CDR2 SVGIG (reference sequence). The CDR3 consists of 11 residues. The CDR3 region is CAWTANYGYTF.

V gene TRBV12-3 or TRBV12-4 combines with J gene TRBJ2-1; TCRdb names TRBD2, which stays unverified in the absence of DNA. CDR3 length: 13 residues. The CDR3 loop is CASSFKGGGEQFF.

The chain recombines TRBV20-1 with TRBJ1-2; the TRBD1 assignment by TCRdb is unverifiable without DNA. This CDR3 contains 14 residues. The germline gives CDR1 DFQATT, CDR2 SNEGSKA (reference sequence). The chain's CDR3 is CSAARTGSNYGYTF.

The CDR3 protein is CASSPTGGARDNEQFF. This chain uses TRBV12-3 or TRBV12-4 with TRBJ2-1; no DNA is available, so the TRBD1 call from TCRdb remains unchecked. The CDR3 totals 16 residues.

The chain joins TRBV5-1 to TRBJ1-6. Germline loops: CDR1 SGHRS, CDR2 YFSETQ. This CDR3 has 15 residues. This chain's CDR3 is CASSLAGTSNSPLHF. Variable domain in full (rest from reference TRBV5-1 and TRBJ1-6): KAGVTQTPRYLIKTRGQQVTLSCSPISGHRSVSWYQQTPGQGLQFLFEYFSETQRNKGNFPGRFSGRQFSNSRSEMNVSTLELGDSALYLCASSLAGTSNSPLHFGNGTRLTVT.

This chain joins TRBV6-2 or TRBV6-3 and TRBJ2-1. Germline CDR1 MNHEY, CDR2 SVGEGT. There are 12 residues in the CDR3. The CDR3 loop is CASNMGRYEQFF.

The chain couples TRBV28 to TRBJ2-3. Germline V gene lookup returns CDR1 MDHEN and CDR2 SYDVKM. This CDR3 has 16 residues. CDR3 loop: CASSLGWGLAIDTQYF.

The rearrangement links TRBV12-3 or TRBV12-4 to TRBJ1-2. The CDR3 spans 14 residues. CDR3: CASTVGRGDYGYTF.

The J gene is TRBJ2-5, the V gene TRBV12-3 or TRBV12-4; TCRdb's D call, TRBD2, is unchecked because there is no DNA. The CDR3 is 14 amino acids. The CDR3 is CASSSAGLGETQYF.

This chain joins TRBV2 and TRBJ2-2; TCRdb returns TRBD2, unconfirmable since there is no DNA. This CDR3 spans 14 amino acids. Germline V gives CDR1 SNHLY, CDR2 FYNNEI. Here the CDR3 reads CASSGLAATGELFF.

The rearrangement links TRBV19 to TRBJ1-2; the TCRdb D gene call, TRBD1, has no DNA to confirm it. The germline V gene encodes CDR1 LNHDA and CDR2 SQIVND (reference sequence). The CDR3 is 14 residues long. Here the CDR3 reads CASSMDRGLYGYTF.